This paragraph covers one TCR beta chain sequence. Antigen unknown. The source of the sample is a study of shared clonotypes between healthy human individuals. The study, taken as a whole, reports: Donors were few, which limited the genetic and exposure-history diversity represented.

Germline V gene data show CDR1 as SNHLY and CDR2 as FYNNEI. V lost 5 bases and J 9 bases, leaving 8 bases between the germline ends. This CDR3 is built from 11 residues. Per the original methods: Owing to the provision of junction-only sequences devoid of quality scores by immunoSEQ, filtering differed. Profiled with immunoSEQ multiplex PCR; TCRdb holds only in-frame clones, not every one. V, J and clone size are taken as reported in that table, and D and trimming were inferred from the DNA itself. The sample records approximately 840,000 clones, 90% to 98% being singletons. As defined, naive CD8 cells were CD45RO-negative and positively selected for CCR7, with terminally differentiated effector memory CD45RA+ cells excluded. The study enrolled healthy HIV-negative adults without recent acute infections or vaccinations as donors.

The receptor comes from a man in his thirties or forties in good health. The sequenced material came from naive CD8+ T cells sorted from blood. The chain combines TRBV2 with TRBJ2-1; no clear D gene. In DNA, the CDR3 is TGTGCCAGCAGTATGGAAGGTGAGCAGTTCTTC. Its protein product is CASSMEGEQFF.